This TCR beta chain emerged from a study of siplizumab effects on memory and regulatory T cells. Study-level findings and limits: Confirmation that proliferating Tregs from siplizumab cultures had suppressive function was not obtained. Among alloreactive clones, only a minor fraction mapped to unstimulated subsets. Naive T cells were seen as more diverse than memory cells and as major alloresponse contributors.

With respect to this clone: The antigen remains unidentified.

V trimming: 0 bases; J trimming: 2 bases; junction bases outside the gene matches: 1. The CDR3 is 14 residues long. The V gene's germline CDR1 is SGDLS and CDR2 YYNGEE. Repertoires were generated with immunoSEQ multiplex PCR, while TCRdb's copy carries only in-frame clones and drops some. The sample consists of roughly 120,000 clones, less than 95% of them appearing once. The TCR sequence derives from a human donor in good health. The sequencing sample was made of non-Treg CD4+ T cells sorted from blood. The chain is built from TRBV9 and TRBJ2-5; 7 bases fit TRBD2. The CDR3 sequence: CASSVGGGQETQYF. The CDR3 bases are TGTGCCAGCAGCGTAGGGGGGGGGCAAGAGACCCAGTACTTC.